This T cell receptor beta chain was recorded in a study of blood T cell repertoires in COVID-19 (TCRdb year 2020). For context, the study as a whole: Collaborator samples came from the United States, Italy and Spain and covered acute and convalescent phases of COVID-19. The prospective study material was composed of cDNA or gDNA derived from T cells, B-cell-depleted T cells, or PBMCs. The dataset comprised deeply sampled blood TCRbeta repertoires from subjects exposed to, actively infected with, or recovered from COVID-19. A freely available public database, intended as a resource for researchers studying the immune response to SARS-CoV-2, is where the repertoires were released. Nearly every sample came with metadata listing a de-identified subject ID, COVID-19 status, age in years and sex. Where HLA class I and class II types were available, the types were taken from metadata supplied by the sample provider, not from assay-based typing. Samples were obtained from the ongoing ImmuneRACE study (first 160 participants) and from 1,200 or so subjects provided by 6 global collaborators. General conclusions and limits of the study: The quantity of clinical and demographic metadata differed by source and by participant and was supplied without curation.

TCRbeta CDR3 regions were amplified from genomic DNA by means of the immunoSEQ Assay, a bias-controlled multiplex PCR. As for how the authors treated the data: The number of nucleated cells in each sample was estimated by amplification of reference gene primers within the assay. Sequence reads were collapsed and filtered to measure the absolute abundance of every unique TCRbeta CDR3 rearrangement. For each sample, productive Simpson clonality was calculated as the square root of Simpson's diversity index over productive rearrangements. TCRdb re-hosts the immuneACCESS table, in-frame sequences only. Its copies lack some clones; in the studies checked, an unresolved V gene accounts for under half of them, and the cause for the rest is not known. For V, J and clone size, that table is used; D and trimming come from the DNA. Present in this sample are 76,000 or so clones, 91% of which were seen just once. In total, the top ten clones hold roughly 5.8% of the sample.

The CDR3 numbers 15 residues from cysteine through phenylalanine. Only the CDR3 portion is preserved as DNA: 45 bases, with reading frame beginning at the first base. Trimming accounts for 5 bases at V and 4 bases at J, while the number of junction bases matched to no gene is 9. Reading the germline V gene gives CDR1 SGHTA and CDR2 FQGNSA. On this clone itself: Its recognized antigen is unknown. No base quality information exists; no much larger clone differs at one position.

Collaborating institutions collected whole blood in K2EDTA tubes following their own protocols. For TCRbeta analysis, collaborators shipped samples in one of three forms: frozen whole blood, isolated PBMCs, or DNA extracted from either of those sample types. The rearranged segments are TRBV7-2 and TRBJ2-3; the junction holds 7 bases that match TRBD1. The clonotype originates from a human donor in a cohort sampled during active COVID-19. The sequenced sample was peripheral blood. The CDR3 region reads CASSPTGNWADTQYF. The bases are TGTGCCAGCAGCCCGACAGGGAATTGGGCAGATACGCAGTATTTT.